The 29 T cell receptor beta chains presented below share a single source sample, sequenced in a study of T-cell memory formation after mild COVID-19. TCRdb independently ran MiXCR on the 5' RACE reads; one entry per CDR3 protein. The repertoire has about 27,000 distinct CDR3 sequences, 7.4% of them found once; the top ten carry roughly 14%. Sequencing was done on a sample of PBMCs or a T cell subset sorted from them (not recorded which). These receptors were collected from an adult woman who had mild COVID-19 (a few samples of this study predate the infection). Cell type and time point are not known.

In this sample, this clonotype turned up many times. The J gene is TRBJ1-1, the V gene TRBV7-9; maybe TRBD1 (6 bases). V lost 6 bases to trimming and J lost 0 bases, with 26 bases between them. Germline CDR1 and CDR2: SEHNR and FQNEAQ (reference sequence). The CDR3 is made up of 19 amino acids. This CDR3 is CASSATPRGVRSMNTEAFF. DNA for the CDR3: TGTGCCAGCAGTGCGACACCTAGGGGGGTACGGAGCATGAACACTGAAGCTTTCTTT.

In its sample, this clonotype was seen many times. The chain's CDR3 is CASSQEDRSSSYEQYF. CDR3 coding DNA: TGCGCCAGCAGCCAAGAGGACAGGTCCAGCTCCTACGAGCAGTACTTC. The chain uses TRBV4-3 and TRBJ2-7; 7 bases line up with TRBD1. The CDR3 runs to 16 residues. Germline CDR1 is LGHNA and CDR2 is YSLEER. The V gene end was trimmed by 0 bases and the J gene end by 0 bases; junction bases not matched to a gene: 5.

This clonotype came up many times. The gene calls are TRBV24-1 and TRBJ2-3; D is unclear. The CDR3 has 13 amino acids. Trimming removed 4 bases from V and 5 bases from J, with 9 bases in between. The germline CDR1 and CDR2 sequences are KGHDR and SFDVKD. The CDR3 DNA sequence: TGTGCCACCAGTGAGCTCTTTGGAGATACGCAGTATTTT. It translates to CATSELFGDTQYF.

The rearrangement joins TRBV5-1 to TRBJ2-7, with 10 nucleotides matching TRBD1. The CDR3 loop spans 15 amino acids. The junction had 2 bases not matched to a gene; V was cut back by 0 bases and J by 2 bases. Germline CDR1 is SGHRS and CDR2 is YFSETQ. The CDR3 DNA follows: TGCGCCAGCAGCTTGGTAGGACAGGGGGCCTACGAGCAGTACTTC. Translating gives CASSLVGQGAYEQYF.

Many counts were recorded for this clonotype. This sequence joins TRBV10-3 and TRBJ1-2; TRBD1 agrees at 8 bases. The CDR3 is 13 residues long. Losses at the gene ends were 6 bases for V and 7 bases for J; bases not matched to a gene: 7. Germline V CDR1 and CDR2: ENHRY, SYGVKD. CDR3 DNA: TGTGCCATCAGCGGACAGGGTACTTTTGGCTACACCTTC. Translating it yields CAISGQGTFGYTF.

The gene calls are TRBV7-2 and TRBJ2-3; 8 bases map to TRBD1. J was trimmed by 5 bases and V by 1 base; bases with no gene match: 5. This CDR3 region has 15 residues. CDR1 and CDR2 (germline): SGHTA, FQGNSA. The CDR3 bases are TGTGCCAGCAGCTTAGGGCAGGGGGCCGTAGATACGCAGTATTTT. It specifies CASSLGQGAVDTQYF.

This clonotype occurred many times. The rearrangement joins TRBV6-5 to TRBJ2-5, with 9 bases that match TRBD2. The CDR3 extends over 12 amino acids. After removal of 10 bases from V and 4 bases from J, the junction contained 4 bases not matched to a gene. The germline V gene encodes CDR1 MNHEY and CDR2 SVGAGI. The CDR3 DNA reads as TGTGCCACCGCGGGAGGGCGAGAGACCCAGTACTTC. Amino acids: CATAGGRETQYF.

The chain couples TRBV30 to TRBJ1-6; D is possibly TRBD1 (5 bases). The CDR3 consists of 14 residues. Trimming stripped 0 bases from V and 12 bases from J, with 15 bases between. Germline assignment: CDR1 GTSNPN and CDR2 SVGIG (reference sequence). CDR3 nucleotide sequence: TGTGCCTGGAGTGTGGGGCAGGGTAATGTACCCCTCCACTTT. Amino acid sequence: CAWSVGQGNVPLHF.

The chain joins TRBV10-1 to TRBJ2-3; no definite D call. Trimming stripped 9 bases from V and 3 bases from J, with 1 base between. Germline-derived CDR1 and CDR2 are WNHNN and SYGVQD (reference sequence). This CDR3 contains 9 residues. CDR3: CARTDTQYF. For the CDR3, the DNA is TGCGCCAGAACAGATACGCAGTATTTT.

This clonotype has at least ten counts. This rearrangement joins TRBV2 to TRBJ2-4; TRBD2 is a possible D gene (5 bases). In germline, CDR1 is SNHLY, CDR2 FYNNEI. The length of the CDR3 is 16 residues. Trimming took off 3 bases at V and 1 base at J, with 13 bases between the two ends. CDR3 loop: CASSDGRGNAKNIQYF. CDR3 sequence (DNA): TGTGCCAGCAGTGACGGACGGGGAAATGCCAAAAACATTCAGTACTTC.

This clonotype has a count of ten or more. CDR3 region: CASSTTGLADNEQFF. In DNA form, the CDR3 reads TGCGCCAGCAGCACGACCGGACTAGCGGACAATGAGCAGTTCTTC. The gene calls are TRBV5-1 and TRBJ2-1; TRBD2 matches 10 bases. The CDR3 totals 15 residues. Germline-derived CDR1 and CDR2 are SGHRS and YFSETQ. Unmatched junction bases numbered 6, after V lost 4 bases and J lost 5 bases.

This clonotype was seen ten or more times. This chain uses TRBV7-3 with TRBJ2-7; D is unclear. Germline lookup yields CDR1 SGHTA and CDR2 FQGTGA. There are 14 residues in the CDR3. V lost 5 bases, J lost 3 bases, and 14 bases lay in between. The CDR3 DNA is TGTGCCAGCAGCCCCTCCTTGGGTGGCTACGAGCAGTACTTC. This encodes CASSPSLGGYEQYF.

In its sample, this clonotype was seen many times. This chain uses TRBV5-1 with TRBJ2-3; 8 bases line up with TRBD1. The trim removed 8 bases at V and 3 bases at J, leaving 5 bases unmatched. CDR3 size: 13 residues. CDR1 and CDR2 from the germline V gene are SGHRS and YFSETQ. For the CDR3, the DNA is TGCGCCAGGACCGGGACAGGTACAGATACGCAGTATTTT. Protein sequence: CARTGTGTDTQYF. Combining the CDR3 with reference TRBV5-1 and TRBJ2-3 gives the whole variable domain KAGVTQTPRYLIKTRGQQVTLSCSPISGHRSVSWYQQTPGQGLQFLFEYFSETQRNKGNFPGRFSGRQFSNSRSEMNVSTLELGDSALYLCARTGTGTDTQYFGPGTRLTVL.

The sample holds many counts of this clonotype. The chain has TRBV6-2 or TRBV6-3 and TRBJ2-7; TRBD2 might be the D (5 bases). Trimming pared 0 bases from V and 2 bases from J, leaving 14 bases between. Germline values: CDR1 MNHEY, CDR2 SVGEGT. CDR3 size: 16 residues. The CDR3 region is CASSYSGLRGPYEQYF. The CDR3, as DNA: TGTGCCAGCAGTTACTCGGGTCTCCGGGGTCCCTACGAGCAGTACTTC.

This clonotype was detected many times. The chain combines TRBV29-1 with TRBJ2-1; no clear D. This CDR3 has 15 amino acids. Between the trimmed V and J ends, which lost 6 bases and 1 base, there was a span of 16 bases. Germline CDR1 SQVTM, CDR2 ANQGSEA. The CDR3 spells CSVDVPVRSYNEQFF. CDR3 coding DNA: TGCAGCGTCGACGTCCCGGTTAGATCCTACAATGAGCAGTTCTTC.

This clonotype was counted at least ten times. The chain combines TRBV7-7 with TRBJ2-2; tentatively, D is TRBD1 (6 bases). Trimming stripped 6 bases from V and 3 bases from J, with 23 bases between. The CDR3 has 18 residues. Germline values: CDR1 SSHAT, CDR2 FNYEAQ (reference sequence). The CDR3: CASSRAREGEVDTGELFF. The CDR3 nucleotides read TGTGCCAGCAGTAGGGCAAGAGAGGGGGAAGTGGACACCGGGGAGCTGTTTTTT.

This clonotype showed up many times. CDR3: CASSISAGANVLTF. The DNA for the CDR3 is TGTGCCAGCAGCATCTCCGCTGGGGCCAACGTCCTGACTTTC. This chain joins TRBV27 and TRBJ2-6, with unresolved D. Looked up from germline, CDR1 is MNHEY and CDR2 is SMNVEV (reference sequence). This CDR3 has 14 residues. Trimming removed 6 bases at V and 2 bases at J, with 8 bases between. Full variable domain (remainder filled in from reference TRBV27 and TRBJ2-6): EAQVTQNPRYLITVTGKKLTVTCSQNMNHEYMSWYRQDPGLGLRQIYYSMNVEVTDKGDVPEGYKVSRKEKRNFPLILESPSPNQTSLYFCASSISAGANVLTFGAGSRLTVL.

This clonotype was detected many times. V and J are TRBV29-1 and TRBJ2-3; D gene uncertain. CDR1 is SQVTM and CDR2 is ANQGSEA in the germline V gene. The CDR3 totals 14 residues. Trimming took 6 bases from V and 0 from J, leaving 13 bases between them. In DNA form, the CDR3 reads TGCAGCGTCCGAACTCCAGGTAGCACAGATACGCAGTATTTT. Translation gives CSVRTPGSTDTQYF.

Many counts were recorded for this clonotype. A read error may produce the germline difference seen at one junction end. The chain employs TRBV20-1 and TRBJ2-7; tentative D call: TRBD1 (7 bases). The germline V gene encodes CDR1 DFQATT and CDR2 SNEGSKA (reference sequence). CDR3 length equals 13 residues. This CDR3 is CSARDSRGTDLTF. The CDR3 DNA follows: TGCAGTGCTAGAGATAGTCGGGGGACAGACCTGACCTTC.

This clonotype was counted ten times or more. The J gene is TRBJ1-6, the V gene TRBV6-6; TRBD1 matches 7 bases. The CDR3 runs 17 residues. V lost 5 bases to trimming and J lost 0 bases; unmatched junction nucleotides: 7. The germline V gene encodes CDR1 MNHNY and CDR2 SVGAGI (reference sequence). The CDR3 here is CASSPPQGSSYNSPLHF. CDR3 DNA sequence: TGTGCCAGCAGTCCCCCACAGGGGAGCTCCTATAATTCACCCCTCCACTTT.

This clonotype came up many times. V gene TRBV2 combines with J gene TRBJ2-3, with D possibly TRBD1 on 5 matching bases. V shed 0 bases and J shed 0 bases, with 10 bases lying between them. This CDR3 is built from 16 residues. Germline assignment: CDR1 SNHLY and CDR2 FYNNEI. CDR3 DNA sequence: TGTGCCAGCAGTGAAGCGACAGCAAGGAGCACAGATACGCAGTATTTT. It specifies CASSEATARSTDTQYF.

The chain combines TRBV2 with TRBJ1-1; D not certain. The CDR3 runs 14 residues. Germline CDR1 is SNHLY and CDR2 is FYNNEI. Trimming stripped 6 bases from V and 1 base from J, with 12 bases between. The CDR3 sequence is CASSGILQNTEAFF. CDR3 in DNA: TGTGCCAGCAGCGGGATCCTCCAGAACACTGAAGCTTTCTTT. The full variable domain, its missing parts supplied by reference TRBV2 and TRBJ1-1, is EPEVTQTPSHQVTQMGQEVILRCVPISNHLYFYWYRQILGQKVEFLVSFYNNEISEKSEIFDDQFSVERPDGSNFTLKIRSTKLEDSAMYFCASSGILQNTEAFFGQGTRLTVV.

This clonotype was found many times. This rearrangement joins TRBV7-6 to TRBJ2-5; TRBD1 or TRBD2 may be the D gene (5 bases each). Deletions cut 7 bases from V and 6 bases from J, with 18 bases between. The CDR3 is made up of 14 amino acids. The germline CDR1 and CDR2 sequences are SGHVS and FNYEAQ. The CDR3 reads CASTPPRGPQTQYF. CDR3 bases: TGTGCCAGCACACCTCCCCGGGGACCCCAGACCCAGTACTTC.

This clonotype was recorded at least ten times. The V gene is TRBV20-1, the J gene TRBJ2-3; 9 bases agree with TRBD2. V lost 5 bases, J lost 0 bases, and 3 bases stayed unmatched. The V gene's germline CDR1 is DFQATT and CDR2 SNEGSKA (reference sequence). This CDR3 is 14 amino acids long. The CDR3 is CSAPLAGSTDTQYF. The CDR3 nucleotides read TGCAGTGCTCCTCTAGCGGGGAGCACAGATACGCAGTATTTT.

This clonotype was recorded at least ten times. The chain employs TRBV5-1 and TRBJ2-1, with D unclear. Germline V gives CDR1 SGHRS, CDR2 YFSETQ. Trimming removed 0 bases at V and 6 bases at J, with 10 bases between. The CDR3 contains 14 residues. CDR3: CASSLEVKSNEQFF. The CDR3 coding sequence is TGCGCCAGCAGCTTGGAGGTAAAGAGCAATGAGCAGTTCTTC.

This clonotype was seen repeatedly, ten times or more. The chain employs TRBV29-1 and TRBJ2-4; tentative D call: TRBD1 (5 bases). Germline V gene data show CDR1 as SQVTM and CDR2 as ANQGSEA. Trimming removed 6 bases at V and 3 bases at J, with 12 bases between. This CDR3 is 13 amino acids long. The CDR3 sequence: CSVERGNKNIQYF. The CDR3, as DNA: TGCAGCGTGGAAAGGGGCAACAAAAACATTCAGTACTTC.

The sample holds many counts of this clonotype. The junction differs from germline at one of its ends, possibly a read error. V and J are TRBV7-7 and TRBJ2-1; the D gene is possibly TRBD2 (6 bases). Germline CDR1 SSHAT, CDR2 FNYEAQ (reference sequence). The CDR3 spans 14 residues. The CDR3: CASSLGLPPNEQFF. CDR3 bases: TGTGCTAGCAGCTTAGGACTACCCCCAAATGAGCAGTTCTTC.

This clonotype was detected ten times or more. The V call is TRBV11-2, the J call TRBJ2-4; D gene ambiguous. Germline CDR1 reads SGHAT; CDR2 reads FQNNGV. The CDR3 is 15 amino acids. V shed 1 base and J shed 3 bases, with 10 bases lying between them. This CDR3 is CASSLGGLGKNIQYF. The CDR3 coding sequence is TGTGCCAGCAGCTTAGGGGGTTTGGGCAAAAACATTCAGTACTTC.

This chain connects TRBV10-3 to TRBJ2-5; no definite D call. Germline-derived CDR1 and CDR2 are ENHRY and SYGVKD. This CDR3 is 12 amino acids long. V lost 10 bases and J 2 bases, leaving 11 bases between the germline ends. CDR3 sequence: CATGSAQETQYF. CDR3 nucleotides: TGTGCCACAGGCAGTGCACAAGAGACCCAGTACTTC.